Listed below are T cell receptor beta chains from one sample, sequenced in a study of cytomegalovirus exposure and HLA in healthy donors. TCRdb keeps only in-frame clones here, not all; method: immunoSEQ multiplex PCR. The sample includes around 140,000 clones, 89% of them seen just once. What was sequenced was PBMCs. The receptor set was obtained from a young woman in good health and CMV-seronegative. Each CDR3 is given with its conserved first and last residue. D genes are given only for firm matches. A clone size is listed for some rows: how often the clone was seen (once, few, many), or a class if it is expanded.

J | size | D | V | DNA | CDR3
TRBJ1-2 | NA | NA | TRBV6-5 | TGTGCCAGCAGTTACGCGGGTTCCGGCTACACCTTC | CASSYAGSGYTF
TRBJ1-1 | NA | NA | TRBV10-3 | TGTGCCATCAGTGGACAATGGAACACTGAAGCTTTCTTT | CAISGQWNTEAFF
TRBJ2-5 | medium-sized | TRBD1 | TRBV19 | TGTGCCAGTAGTAACCCTCAGGGACAGGGACGTGAGACCCAGTACTTC | CASSNPQGQGRETQYF
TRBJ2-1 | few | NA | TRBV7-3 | TGTGCCAGCAGCTTAGGGGGGGCGATCTACAATGAGCAGTTCTTC | CASSLGGAIYNEQFF
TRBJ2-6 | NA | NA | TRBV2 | TGTGCCAGCAGGTCGAGCTCTGGGGCCAACGTCCTGACTTTC | CASRSSSGANVLTF
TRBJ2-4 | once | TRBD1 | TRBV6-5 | TGTGCCAGCAGTTTACAGACAGGGCAAAACATTCAGTACTTC | CASSLQTGQNIQYF
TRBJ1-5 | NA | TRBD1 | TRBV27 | TGTGCCAGCAGTCCACGGACAGGGATATACAATCAGCCCCAGCATTTT | CASSPRTGIYNQPQHF
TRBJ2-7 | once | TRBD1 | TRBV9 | TGTGCCAGCAGCCCTAGATCGGGACAGCTCGCTTACGAGCAGTACTTC | CASSPRSGQLAYEQYF
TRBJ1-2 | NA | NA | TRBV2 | TGTGCCAGCAGTCCCGAGGCCCTCGGCTATGGCTACACCTTC | CASSPEALGYGYTF
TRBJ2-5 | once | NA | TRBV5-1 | TGCGCCAGCAGCTTGACTAACCCGGACCAAGAGACCCAGTACTTC | CASSLTNPDQETQYF
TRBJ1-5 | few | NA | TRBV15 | TGTGCCACCAGCCCTAACAGGGGCAATCAGCCCCAGCATTTT | CATSPNRGNQPQHF
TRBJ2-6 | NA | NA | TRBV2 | TGTGCCAGCAGTGAAGTCTGGGAGTCCAACGTCCTGACTTTC | CASSEVWESNVLTF
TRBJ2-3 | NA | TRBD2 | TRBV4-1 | TGCGCCAGCAGCCAGGCTCTGACTAGCGGGGGGGCATGGGAGCAGTATTTT | CASSQALTSGGAWEQYF
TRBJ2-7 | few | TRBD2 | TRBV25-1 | TGTGCCAGCAGTATAGCGGGGTCAACCTACGAGCAGTACTTC | CASSIAGSTYEQYF
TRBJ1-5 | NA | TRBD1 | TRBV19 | TGTGCCAGTAGCGACAGGGAAGGTCAGCCCCAGCATTTT | CASSDREGQPQHF
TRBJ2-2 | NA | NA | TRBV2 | TGTGCCAGCAGTCAGAGAGGCAGCAACACCGGGGAGCTGTTTTTT | CASSQRGSNTGELFF
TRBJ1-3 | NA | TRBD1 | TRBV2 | TGTGCCAGCAGATTGAGACAGGGGGCTTCTGGAAACACCATATATTTT | CASRLRQGASGNTIYF
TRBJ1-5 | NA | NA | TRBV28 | TGTGCCAGCAGATCGAGTCAGGCCCAGCATTTT | CASRSSQAQHF
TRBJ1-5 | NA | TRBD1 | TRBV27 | TGTGCCAGCAGTAGAGACAGGGATCAGCCCCAGCATTTT | CASSRDRDQPQHF
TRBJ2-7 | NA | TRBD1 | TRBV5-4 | TGTGCCAGCGGCAGAACAGGGGAGAGCGAGCAGTACTTC | CASGRTGESEQYF
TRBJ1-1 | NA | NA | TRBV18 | TGTGCCAGCTCACCAAGCTGGGCGTTCGAACAGAGAAACACTGAAGCTTTCTTT | CASSPSWAFEQRNTEAFF
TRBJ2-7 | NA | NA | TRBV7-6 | TGTGCCAGCAGCAAGGGACTTACCCCCTACGAGCAGTACTTC | CASSKGLTPYEQYF
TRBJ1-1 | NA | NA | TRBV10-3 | TGTGCCATCAGCCCCGGACAGTTTAACACTGAAGCTTTCTTT | CAISPGQFNTEAFF
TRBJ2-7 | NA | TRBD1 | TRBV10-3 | TGTGCCATCGGACAACAATTTAACAGGGGTGGGTCCTACGAGCAGTACTTC | CAIGQQFNRGGSYEQYF
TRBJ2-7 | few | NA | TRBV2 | TGTGCCAGCAGTGAGTACTACGAGCAGTACTTC | CASSEYYEQYF
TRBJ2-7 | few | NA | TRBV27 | TGTGCCAGCCGAGACAGCTACGAGCAGTACTTC | CASRDSYEQYF
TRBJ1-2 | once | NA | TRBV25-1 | TGTGCCAGCAGTCCCCGACAGGCGCTTCTGGGAGGCTACACCTTC | CASSPRQALLGGYTF
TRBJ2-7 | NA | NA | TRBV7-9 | TGTGCCAGCAGCTTAGGTTCGTTGCGGGGGCAATCCCACCCCCGCGAGCAGTACTTC | CASSLGSLRGQSHPREQYF
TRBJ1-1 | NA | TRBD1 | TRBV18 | TGTGCCAGCTCACCTGGACAGGAGTCGAACACTGAAGCTTTCTTT | CASSPGQESNTEAFF
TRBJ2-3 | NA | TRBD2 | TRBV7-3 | TGTGCCAGCAGCTTAACCGGGCTAGCGGCTGGGTCAGGTACGCAGTATTTT | CASSLTGLAAGSGTQYF
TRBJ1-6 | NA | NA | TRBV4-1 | TGCGCCAGCAGCCCCATCACTAACAGGGCCTCCTATAATTCACCCCTCCACTTT | CASSPITNRASYNSPLHF
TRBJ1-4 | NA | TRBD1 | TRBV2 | TGTGCCAGCAGGAAGACAGGGGCAACAACTAATGAAAAACTGTTTTTT | CASRKTGATTNEKLFF
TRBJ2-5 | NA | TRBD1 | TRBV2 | TGTGCCAGCGGGGAGGACAGGGGTGGTACCCAGTACTTC | CASGEDRGGTQYF
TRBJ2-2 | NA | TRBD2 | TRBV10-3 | TGTGCCAGCCGAACTAGCGGGGGTTCGAACACCGGGGAGCTGTTTTTT | CASRTSGGSNTGELFF
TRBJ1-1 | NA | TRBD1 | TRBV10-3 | TGTGCCGCCACCACAGGGGGCGTATCTGAAGCTTTCTTT | CAATTGGVSEAFF
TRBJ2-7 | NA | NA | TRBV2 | TGTGCCTCACGTCCGAGGCCGAGGGAGCAGTACTTC | CASRPRPREQYF
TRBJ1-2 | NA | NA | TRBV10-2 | TGCGCCAGCAGAAAAGTAGAGGGAGATGGCTACACCTTC | CASRKVEGDGYTF
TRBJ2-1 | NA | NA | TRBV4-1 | TGCGCCAGCAGCCAAGGGACAGGGAGGGAATTCTTC | CASSQGTGREFF
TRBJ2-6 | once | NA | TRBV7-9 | TGTGCCAGCAGCTTCTATGTAACGGGGGCCAACGTCCTGACTTTC | CASSFYVTGANVLTF
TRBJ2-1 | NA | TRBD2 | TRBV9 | TGTGCCAGCAGCGGAGGTAGCGGGGGGGCCGGGCAGTTCTTC | CASSGGSGGAGQFF
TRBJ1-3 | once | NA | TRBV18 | TGTGCCAGCTCCCCCGCAGGGGCCACTGGAAACACCATATATTTT | CASSPAGATGNTIYF
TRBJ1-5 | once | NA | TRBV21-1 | TGTGCCAGCAGCAAATTGACAGGGACCGGGCAGCCCCAGCATTTT | CASSKLTGTGQPQHF
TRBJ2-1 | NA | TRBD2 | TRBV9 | TGTGCCAGCAGCCGAGAGCGGGGGGGCCTCAATGAGCAGTTCTTC | CASSRERGGLNEQFF
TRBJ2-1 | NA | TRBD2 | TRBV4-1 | TGCGCCAGCAGCCAAGAAGGTGCGGGGGGTATAAATGAGCAGTTCTTC | CASSQEGAGGINEQFF
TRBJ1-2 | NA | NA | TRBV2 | TGTGCCAGCAGACACCCCAGGGTTGACTATGGCTACACCTTC | CASRHPRVDYGYTF
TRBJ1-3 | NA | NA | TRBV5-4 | TGTGCCAGCAGCTGGGACACGAGCTCTGGAAACACCATATATTTT | CASSWDTSSGNTIYF
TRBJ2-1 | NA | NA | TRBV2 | TGTGCCAGCAGAGCAGGGGACACCCCATACAATGAGCAGTTCTTC | CASRAGDTPYNEQFF
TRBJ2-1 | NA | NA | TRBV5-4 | TGTGCCAGCAGCTTTTTATTGGGGCGGAATGAGCAGTTCTTC | CASSFLLGRNEQFF
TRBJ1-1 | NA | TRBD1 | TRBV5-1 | TGCGCCAGCAGCCCGATGGGGACAGACCTGAACACTGAAGCTTTCTTT | CASSPMGTDLNTEAFF
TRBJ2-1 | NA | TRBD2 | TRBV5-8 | TGTGCCAGCAGCTTGTGGGCTGGGACTAGCGGTTACAATGAGCAGTTCTTC | CASSLWAGTSGYNEQFF
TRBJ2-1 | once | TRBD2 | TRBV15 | TGTGCCACCAGCGGACGGCAGCGGGGGAGCTCCTACAATGAGCAGTTCTTC | CATSGRQRGSSYNEQFF